The 18 T cell receptor beta chains below all came from one sample that was sequenced in a study of cytomegalovirus exposure and HLA in healthy donors. A multiplex PCR was run with 60 Vbeta primers and 13 Jbeta primers. Assay used: immunoSEQ multiplex PCR; TCRdb lists only in-frame clones, some missing. The sample holds hundreds of thousands of clones, about 83% seen once. Sequenced: PBMCs. The receptors here all came from a girl between 5 and 17 years old in good health and CMV-seronegative.

The chain couples TRBV11-2 to TRBJ2-6; D may be TRBD1 (6 bases). V was trimmed by 2 bases and J by 2 bases, leaving 13 bases between them. From germline, CDR1 is SGHAT and CDR2 FQNNGV. This CDR3 region has 17 residues. Here the CDR3 reads CASSLWGQGPGANVLTF. CDR3 nucleotide sequence: TGTGCCAGCAGCTTATGGGGGCAGGGCCCTGGGGCCAACGTCCTGACTTTC.

This sequence joins TRBV6-5 and TRBJ1-5; 7 nucleotides align to TRBD1. The CDR3 spans 14 residues. The V and J ends lost 8 bases and 4 bases, in that order; junction bases with no gene match: 8. Germline values: CDR1 MNHEY, CDR2 SVGAGI. In DNA form, the CDR3 reads TGTGCCAGCGGCAGAGGGACAGCTAATCAGCCCCAGCATTTT. This sequence encodes CASGRGTANQPQHF.

CDR3 in DNA: TGTGCGAGCTCACCGGGACAGCCAGATACGCAGTATTTT. This gives the protein CASSPGQPDTQYF. The rearrangement links TRBV28 to TRBJ2-3, with 7 bases fitting TRBD1. The V gene's germline CDR1 is MDHEN and CDR2 SYDVKM. CDR3 length: 13 residues.

The sample holds a few counts of this clone. The chain employs TRBV25-1 and TRBJ2-7; possible D gene TRBD2, 5 bases. V was shortened by 3 bases and J by 3 bases, with 12 bases between the two germline ends. Germline V gives CDR1 MGHDK, CDR2 SYGVNS. The CDR3 sequence is 14 residues long. The CDR3 DNA is TGTGCCAGCAGTGAGTCAGGCGGGTTCTACGAGCAGTACTTC. This encodes CASSESGGFYEQYF.

This rearrangement joins TRBV21-1 to TRBJ1-1. TRBV21-1 is flagged as a pseudogene. This CDR3 spans 15 amino acids. For the CDR3, the DNA is TGTGCCAGCAGCCCCCACGCCCCAACGGACACTGAAGCTTTCTTT. Its translation: CASSPHAPTDTEAFF.

This chain uses TRBV11-2 with TRBJ1-2; TRBD1 agrees at 7 bases. The germline V gene has CDR1 SGHAT and CDR2 FQNNGV. The V segment lost 4 bases and the J segment 7 bases; nucleotides outside the gene matches: 15. The CDR3 totals 16 residues. CDR3 amino acids: CASSSYRGKAPRGYTF. The CDR3 DNA reads TGTGCCAGCAGCTCCTACAGGGGTAAGGCCCCGCGTGGCTACACCTTC.

This clone was seen more than once but under ten times. V gene TRBV5-4 combines with J gene TRBJ2-7, with D tentatively TRBD2 (7 bases). V lost 3 bases, J lost 4 bases, and 17 bases lay in between. CDR1 SGHNT and CDR2 YYREEE come from the germline V gene (reference sequence). The CDR3 sequence is 15 residues long. The CDR3 sequence is CASSSGGRGKYEQYF. CDR3 in DNA: TGTGCCAGCAGCTCTGGGGGGCGGGGGAAATACGAGCAGTACTTC.

The rearrangement joins TRBV5-1 to TRBJ2-3; TRBD2 agrees at 8 bases. Trimming removed 1 base from V and 1 base from J; junction bases left unmatched: 5. CDR3 length equals 16 residues. In germline, CDR1 is SGHRS, CDR2 YFSETQ. The CDR3 region has the DNA TGCGCCAGCAGCTTGAGGAGTAGCGGGGGCACAGATACGCAGTATTTT. This encodes CASSLRSSGGTDTQYF.

The chain combines TRBV5-4 with TRBJ2-7; 13 nucleotides match TRBD2. Germline loops: CDR1 SGHNT, CDR2 YYREEE (reference sequence). The CDR3 totals 15 residues. V trimming: 4 bases; J trimming: 2 bases; junction bases outside the gene matches: 3. CDR3 region: CASSQGTSGTYEQYF. The CDR3 region has the DNA TGTGCCAGCAGCCAAGGGACTAGCGGGACCTACGAGCAGTACTTC.

Notes on this clone: At one of its ends the junction is not consistent with the germline gene, which may arise from a read error. This sequence joins TRBV5-1 and TRBJ2-2, with TRBD1 matching over 9 bases. CDR1 SGHRS and CDR2 YFSETQ come from the germline V gene. The CDR3 totals 16 residues. CDR3 region: CASSLSGTGNSGELFF. DNA for the CDR3: TGCGCCAGCAGCTTGTCCGGGACAGGGAACTCCGGGGAGCTGTTTTTT.

The chain has TRBV11-2 and TRBJ2-7; 8 positions match TRBD2. Trimming took 0 bases from V and 4 from J; bases not matched to a gene: 2. Germline CDR1 reads SGHAT; CDR2 reads FQNNGV. There are 14 residues in the CDR3. The CDR3 sequence is CASSLDGGGYEQYF. The DNA of the CDR3 is TGTGCCAGCAGCTTAGACGGGGGGGGTTACGAGCAGTACTTC.

V and J are TRBV13 and TRBJ1-2, with TRBD1 as a possible D gene (5 bases). The length of the CDR3 is 13 residues. V was shortened by 5 bases and J by 4 bases, with 11 bases between the two germline ends. Germline V gene data show CDR1 as PRHDT and CDR2 as FYEKMQ (reference sequence). CDR3 sequence (DNA): TGTGCCAGCAGCGCGACAGCTCGCTATGGCTACACCTTC. Protein: CASSATARYGYTF.

The V gene is TRBV11-2, the J gene TRBJ2-3; 13 bases fit TRBD2. CDR3 length: 16 amino acids. CDR1 and CDR2 (germline): SGHAT, FQNNGV. Trimming took 3 bases from V and 2 from J; bases not matched to a gene: 2. CDR3 nucleotides: TGTGCCAGCAGCTTGGGACTAGCGGGACACACAGATACGCAGTATTTT. Its translation is CASSLGLAGHTDTQYF.

The J gene is TRBJ2-2, the V gene TRBV13, with 10 positions matching TRBD1. With V trimmed by 5 bases and J by 6 bases, 6 bases remained unmatched. This CDR3 is 15 amino acids long. Germline CDR1 reads PRHDT; CDR2 reads FYEKMQ (reference sequence). Here the CDR3 reads CASSPGQGGPGELFF. DNA for the CDR3: TGTGCCAGCAGCCCTGGACAGGGGGGGCCCGGGGAGCTGTTTTTT.

This chain links TRBV15 with TRBJ2-1; TRBD1 is a possible D gene (6 bases). V lost 0 bases and J 4 bases, leaving 16 bases between the germline ends. From germline, CDR1 is LNHNV and CDR2 YYDKDF (reference sequence). There are 17 residues in the CDR3. DNA of the CDR3: TGTGCCACCAGCAGAGATCGAAGGACAGACAGATACAATGAGCAGTTCTTC. Translating gives CATSRDRRTDRYNEQFF.

V is TRBV25-1 and J is TRBJ2-2; D unclear. Germline CDR1 reads MGHDK; CDR2 reads SYGVNS. The ends were cut back, 5 bases at V and 5 bases at J, with 12 bases in the middle. This CDR3 has 14 residues. DNA of the CDR3: TGTGCCAGCAGTCCCATCGACGGGACCGGGGAGCTGTTTTTT. This encodes CASSPIDGTGELFF.

This chain links TRBV28 with TRBJ2-7; a possible D gene is TRBD2 (5 bases). With 4 bases removed from V and 4 bases from J, the gap between germline ends came to 8 bases. The CDR3 spans 12 residues. CDR1 is MDHEN, CDR2 SYDVKM, per germline. In DNA form, the CDR3 reads TGTGCCAGCAGTTCCCGAGGGTACGAGCAGTACTTC. Translated: CASSSRGYEQYF.

This sequence joins TRBV2 and TRBJ1-1; D remains ambiguous. The germline V and J ends were trimmed by 7 bases and 0 bases, with 12 bases remaining between them. The CDR3 extends over 14 amino acids. Germline V gives CDR1 SNHLY, CDR2 FYNNEI. CDR3 in DNA: TGTGCCAGCAAAGGGAGAAACATGAACACTGAAGCTTTCTTT. Encoded protein: CASKGRNMNTEAFF.